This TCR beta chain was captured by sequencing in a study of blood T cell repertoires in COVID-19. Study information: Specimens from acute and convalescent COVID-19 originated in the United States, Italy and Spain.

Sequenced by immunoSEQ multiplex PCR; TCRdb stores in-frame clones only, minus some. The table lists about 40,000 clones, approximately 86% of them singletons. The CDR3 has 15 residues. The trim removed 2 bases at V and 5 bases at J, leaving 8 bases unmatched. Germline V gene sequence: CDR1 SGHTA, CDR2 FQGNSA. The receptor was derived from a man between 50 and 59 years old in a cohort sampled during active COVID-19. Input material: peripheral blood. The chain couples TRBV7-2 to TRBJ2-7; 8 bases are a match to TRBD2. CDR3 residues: CASSLIGTSGHEQYF. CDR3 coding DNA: TGTGCCAGCAGCTTAATTGGGACTAGTGGCCACGAGCAGTACTTC.